This entry lists 9 T cell receptor beta chains sequenced from one sample in a study of T cell changes during pregnancy in multiple sclerosis. Generated by immunoSEQ multiplex PCR, the TCRdb table keeps only in-frame clones and is missing some. The profile shows 40,000 to 50,000 clones, about 94% of them singletons. The sample consisted of CD8+ T cells from peripheral blood mononuclear cells, taken in the first trimester of pregnancy. These receptors were taken from a female donor with multiple sclerosis, enrolled in a pregnancy study.

This clone was seen once. The V gene is TRBV28, the J gene TRBJ1-2; a weak D match, TRBD1 (5 bases). V was cut by 6 bases and J by 3 bases, with 14 bases left in between. The germline V gene has CDR1 MDHEN and CDR2 SYDVKM. The CDR3 has 14 amino acids. CDR3 bases: TGTGCCAGCAGAGCGACAAGGGACTACTATGGCTACACCTTC. Translating gives CASRATRDYYGYTF.

This clone was seen just once. V gene TRBV30 combines with J gene TRBJ2-7; D is possibly TRBD2 (5 bases). V lost 2 bases, J lost 7 bases, and 15 bases lay in between. Germline V CDR1 and CDR2: GTSNPN, SVGIG (reference sequence). CDR3 length equals 13 residues. CDR3 sequence: CAWSIGPTGEQYF. CDR3 in DNA: TGTGCCTGGAGTATCGGTCCAACGGGGGAGCAGTACTTC.

This clone has only a few counts. The chain carries TRBV7-9 and TRBJ2-1; 7 bases match TRBD2. The V gene's germline CDR1 is SEHNR and CDR2 FQNEAQ (reference sequence). V was pared by 2 bases and J by 6 bases, with 1 base of the junction left unmatched. The CDR3 length is 13 residues. CDR3 nucleotide sequence: TGTGCCAGCAGCTTACCGGGGGGCAATGAGCAGTTCTTC. The encoded protein is CASSLPGGNEQFF. Looking up the rest from reference TRBV7-9 and TRBJ2-1 gives the full variable domain: DTGVSQNPRHKITKRGQNVTFRCDPISEHNRLYWYRQTLGQGPEFLTYFQNEAQLEKSRLLSDRFSAERPKGSFSTLEIQRTEQGDSAMYLCASSLPGGNEQFFGPGTRLTVL.

The genes are TRBV6-5 and TRBJ2-5, with 11 bases identical to TRBD2. The length of the CDR3 is 15 residues. Trimming at V came to 4 bases and at J to 1 base, leaving 2 bases not matched to a gene. CDR1 and CDR2 from the germline V gene are MNHEY and SVGAGI. This CDR3 is CASSLAGGTQETQYF. CDR3 DNA sequence: TGTGCCAGCAGTTTAGCGGGGGGGACCCAAGAGACCCAGTACTTC.

V is TRBV9 and J is TRBJ2-1, with TRBD2 as a possible D gene (6 bases). There are 15 residues in the CDR3. The germline V gene has CDR1 SGDLS and CDR2 YYNGEE. With 2 bases removed from V and 2 bases from J, the gap between germline ends came to 11 bases. CDR3 region: CASSVWGDPYNEQFF. CDR3 DNA sequence: TGTGCCAGCAGCGTCTGGGGGGATCCCTACAATGAGCAGTTCTTC.

The chain combines TRBV19 with TRBJ2-1; a weak D match, TRBD2 (5 bases). Germline V lookup: CDR1 LNHDA, CDR2 SQIVND (reference sequence). The CDR3 runs to 14 residues. The V gene lost 5 bases and the J gene lost 2 bases, with 10 bases spanning the gap. CDR3 sequence reads: CASSLTNTYNEQFF. CDR3 nucleotides: TGTGCCAGTAGTCTGACTAACACCTACAATGAGCAGTTCTTC.

The chain uses TRBV7-2 and TRBJ2-5, with 7 bases aligning to TRBD2. The ends lost 5 bases at V and 5 bases at J; junction bases unmatched: 11. Germline CDR1 reads SGHTA; CDR2 reads FQGNSA. The CDR3 is 15 amino acids. The CDR3, as DNA: TGTGCCAGCAGCCCCCTAGCGGCTGGGTGGGAGACCCAGTACTTC. Its protein product is CASSPLAAGWETQYF. Full variable domain (missing parts from reference TRBV7-2 and TRBJ2-5): GAGVSQSPSNKVTEKGKDVELRCDPISGHTALYWYRQSLGQGLEFLIYFQGNSAPDKSGLPSDRFSAERTGGSVSTLTIQRTQQEDSAVYLCASSPLAAGWETQYFGPGTRLLVL.

The chain recombines TRBV27 with TRBJ2-7; possibly TRBD2 for D (6 bases). Trimming left V 2 bases short and J 3 bases short, with 14 bases between. Per the germline V gene, CDR1 is MNHEY and CDR2 is SMNVEV (reference sequence). The CDR3 length is 15 residues. Here the CDR3 reads CASSLIGGRLYEQYF. In nucleotides, the CDR3 is TGTGCCAGCAGTTTAATCGGGGGACGGCTCTACGAGCAGTACTTC.

This clone occurred once. The rearrangement uses TRBV5-1 and TRBJ1-1, with D possibly matching TRBD1 (5 bases). CDR1 is SGHRS, CDR2 YFSETQ, per germline. CDR3 length: 18 residues. Trimming stripped 4 bases from V and 0 bases from J, with 22 bases between. The CDR3 sequence is CASSPFMDTNTMNTEAFF. The CDR3 bases are TGCGCCAGCAGCCCTTTTATGGACACGAACACCATGAACACTGAAGCTTTCTTT.